These T cell receptor beta chains were read from a single sample in a study of blood T cell repertoires in COVID-19. The protocol was immunoSEQ multiplex PCR, while the TCRdb copy is restricted to in-frame clones and leaves out a portion. Here the sample spans hundreds of thousands of clones, around four fifths being singletons. Material for sequencing was peripheral blood. The receptor source for this set is a woman in her sixties or seventies with active or convalescent COVID-19. Each CDR3 is given with its conserved first and last residue. The size of a clone is reported for some rows only, either as once, few or many, or as a class for expanded clones.

v_gene	abundance	j_gene	CDR3aa
TRBV6-2/TRBV6-3	.	TRBJ1-5	CASSYGAGGSSQPQHF
TRBV6-1	.	TRBJ1-5	CASSEDSQFGPQHF
TRBV4-1	.	TRBJ2-1	CASSPRQGYNEQFF
TRBV5-4	.	TRBJ1-1	CASSPRDRYTEAFF
TRBV5-1	.	TRBJ2-3	CASSPGRTGRGTDTQYF
TRBV5-4	.	TRBJ1-2	CASTLWADYYGYTF
TRBV12-3/TRBV12-4	.	TRBJ1-1	CASSFFLTEAFF
TRBV28	.	TRBJ1-5	CASSLGAPRHF
TRBV6-1	.	TRBJ1-1	CASSDKGSNTEAFF
TRBV7-2	.	TRBJ2-3	CASSLGAGGITDTQYF
TRBV5-1	.	TRBJ1-4	CASSLLGQGNEKLFF
TRBV29-1	.	TRBJ2-7	CSVSRGTYEQYF
TRBV7-6	.	TRBJ2-3	CASSLRPGGSGSTDTQYF
TRBV7-8	.	TRBJ2-1	CASTLGDGGAREQFF
TRBV3-1/TRBV3-2	.	TRBJ1-4	CASSQGTGEKLFF
TRBV5-1	.	TRBJ2-2	CASSLDISGELFF
TRBV10-2	.	TRBJ2-5	CASSASGTQETQYF
TRBV3-1/TRBV3-2	.	TRBJ1-1	CASSRGEGHTEAFF
TRBV3-1/TRBV3-2	.	TRBJ2-2	CASSRQGSTGELFF
TRBV4-2	.	TRBJ2-7	CASSQVFGLAKPYEQYF
TRBV5-4	.	TRBJ1-2	CASSPMQGTGYTF
TRBV4-1	.	TRBJ1-4	CASKGEVATNEKLFF
TRBV29-1	.	TRBJ1-2	CSAGTGASGYTF
TRBV23-1	.	TRBJ1-1	CASTPPQGGANTEAFF
TRBV7-8	.	TRBJ1-6	CASSQGQGGNSPLHF
TRBV19	.	TRBJ2-5	CASSIRQGGQETQYF
TRBV6-5	.	TRBJ2-1	CASSWSPATSGRQQFF
TRBV28	.	TRBJ2-1	CASTIATTYNEQFF
TRBV28	.	TRBJ2-4	CASSSPGLAKNIQYF
TRBV6-5	.	TRBJ2-5	CASSYSRLSQETQYF
TRBV5-1	.	TRBJ2-3	CASRPKSSTDTQYF
TRBV3-1/TRBV3-2	once	TRBJ2-3	CASSQDRTSGSTDTQYF
TRBV7-8	.	TRBJ2-3	CASSLERLKRISTDTQYF
TRBV5-1	.	TRBJ2-5	CASSGQGDQETQYF
TRBV10-1	.	TRBJ2-7	CASSDISGRSFSEQYF
TRBV5-1	.	TRBJ2-2	CASSGRDYGELFF
TRBV21-1	.	TRBJ2-5	CASSKGGELQETQYF
TRBV29-1	.	TRBJ2-7	CSVERSYEQYF
TRBV29-1	.	TRBJ1-5	CSVAGDALDQPQHF
TRBV11-3	.	TRBJ2-5	CASSLGDIRETQYF
TRBV4-2	.	TRBJ1-1	CASKQGAGMNTEAFF
TRBV12-5	.	TRBJ1-1	CASGTHTGVGNTEAFF
TRBV7-2	.	TRBJ2-2	CASSLVRNTGELFF
TRBV28	.	TRBJ2-7	CASSSSPSYEQYF
TRBV10-3	.	TRBJ2-7	CAITPDREGEQYF
TRBV5-6	.	TRBJ1-2	CASSLAGGRTNYGYTF
TRBV5-1	.	TRBJ1-1	CASSYGQGGEAFF
TRBV5-1	.	TRBJ1-1	CASSLGGSNPEAFF
TRBV7-9	once	TRBJ2-7	CASSPRGYEQYF
TRBV28	few	TRBJ2-1	CASSTAVLNEQFF
TRBV30	.	TRBJ1-4	CAQDSVNEKLFF
TRBV5-4	.	TRBJ1-4	CASSKTGQGDEKLFF
TRBV9	.	TRBJ1-4	CASSADSTNEKLFF
TRBV5-1	.	TRBJ2-3	CASSTQGEDTQYF